The 18 T cell receptor beta chains below all came from one sample that was sequenced in a study of T cells after yellow fever vaccination. MiXCR, run by TCRdb on the 5' RACE reads, gives a single entry per CDR3 protein. The top ten hold roughly a fifth of the sample, which has approximately 250,000 distinct CDR3 sequences, approximately 3.5% seen once. Sequencing used PBMCs, obtained 15 days after the yellow fever booster vaccination. These receptors all stem from a man younger than 35 who received the YFV17D yellow fever vaccine.

This clonotype was recorded at least ten times. The rearrangement links TRBV5-1 to TRBJ1-4; 9 bases fit TRBD1. Germline V gene data show CDR1 as SGHRS and CDR2 as YFSETQ. This CDR3 contains 15 residues. Unmatched junction bases numbered 6, after V lost 1 base and J lost 8 bases. The CDR3, as DNA: TGCGCCAGCAGCTTGCTGGGACAGGGTGAGGAAAAACTGTTTTTT. This encodes CASSLLGQGEEKLFF.

In this sample, this clonotype turned up many times. V gene TRBV7-3 combines with J gene TRBJ2-2; possible D gene TRBD1, 6 bases. V gave up 4 bases and J gave up 0 bases, with 12 bases separating them. Germline CDR1 and CDR2: SGHTA and FQGTGA. The CDR3 is 16 residues long. The CDR3 region is CASSSVDSSNTGELFF. CDR3 nucleotides: TGTGCCAGCAGCTCAGTGGACAGCTCGAACACCGGGGAGCTGTTTTTT.

This clonotype was seen many times. This chain connects TRBV20-1 to TRBJ2-7, with D unresolved. The germline V and J ends were trimmed by 0 bases and 5 bases, with 11 bases remaining between them. Germline values: CDR1 DFQATT, CDR2 SNEGSKA (reference sequence). The CDR3 sequence is 13 residues long. CDR3 coding DNA: TGCAGTGCTAGAGACCCCGTTGGCCACGAGCAGTACTTC. Its translation: CSARDPVGHEQYF.

In this sample, this clonotype turned up many times. V gene TRBV4-1 combines with J gene TRBJ2-1; 8 bases match TRBD2. The V gene end was trimmed by 4 bases and the J gene end by 8 bases; junction bases not matched to a gene: 10. The length of the CDR3 is 15 residues. The germline V gene encodes CDR1 MGHRA and CDR2 YSYEKL. As DNA, the CDR3 is TGCGCCAGCAGCCCCTGGAGCGGGGGAAGGGATGAGCAGTTCTTC. Translated, it gives CASSPWSGGRDEQFF.

This clonotype was seen only a few times. The chain uses TRBV6-5 and TRBJ2-5; maybe TRBD2 (6 bases). CDR3 length equals 15 residues. Germline lookup yields CDR1 MNHEY and CDR2 SVGAGI. V was pared by 5 bases and J by 5 bases, with 18 bases between. In DNA, the CDR3 is TGTGCCAGCAGTCGCCCGACTAGTTTGGGGGAGACCCAGTACTTC. Translated, it gives CASSRPTSLGETQYF.

This chain connects TRBV7-8 to TRBJ2-5; the D is unclear. The germline V and J ends were trimmed by 6 bases and 1 base, with 9 bases remaining between them. Germline V gene sequence: CDR1 SGHVS, CDR2 FQNEAQ. There are 13 residues in the CDR3. The CDR3 sequence: CASRSRFQETQYF. The CDR3 DNA is TGTGCCAGCAGATCCAGGTTCCAAGAGACCCAGTACTTC.

This clonotype was counted at least ten times. V gene TRBV3-1 combines with J gene TRBJ2-5; 9 bases are shared with TRBD1. From germline, CDR1 is LGHDT and CDR2 YNNKEL (reference sequence). The CDR3 is made up of 15 amino acids. V gave up 5 bases and J gave up 5 bases; unmatched junction bases: 9. The CDR3 nucleotides read TGTGCCAGCAGCAGAACAGGGGGCGTAACGGAGACCCAGTACTTC. It encodes CASSRTGGVTETQYF.

The sample holds many counts of this clonotype. DNA of the CDR3: TGTGCCAGCAGCTTGACGGTGGGGACCCGAGAGACCCAGTACTTC. This translates into CASSLTVGTRETQYF. The J gene is TRBJ2-5, the V gene TRBV5-4; possibly TRBD1 or TRBD2 for D (5 bases each). Trimming removed 1 base at V and 4 bases at J, with 14 bases between. The CDR3 spans 15 residues. The germline V gene has CDR1 SGHNT and CDR2 YYREEE (reference sequence).

Many counts were recorded for this clonotype. This chain links TRBV20-1 with TRBJ2-7; 8 nucleotides line up with TRBD2. This CDR3 comprises 15 residues. Unmatched junction bases numbered 8, after V lost 1 base and J lost 3 bases. Germline V CDR1 and CDR2: DFQATT, SNEGSKA (reference sequence). This chain's CDR3 is CSARVGSRGVYEQYF. CDR3 sequence (DNA): TGCAGTGCTAGAGTTGGCTCGCGGGGGGTCTACGAGCAGTACTTC.

This clonotype came up many times. The chain joins TRBV5-1 to TRBJ2-5; 7 nucleotides match TRBD2. The CDR3 contains 17 residues. CDR1 and CDR2 from the germline V gene are SGHRS and YFSETQ. Trimming removed 1 base from V and 5 bases from J; junction bases left unmatched: 14. The CDR3 DNA is TGCGCCAGCAGCTTGTACTACGGGACTACGGGACCCGAGACCCAGTACTTC. Its protein product is CASSLYYGTTGPETQYF.

At least ten counts were recorded for this clonotype. This chain joins TRBV5-1 and TRBJ2-1; D is unclear. The CDR3 loop spans 13 amino acids. Between the trimmed V and J ends, which lost 0 bases and 9 bases, there was a span of 10 bases. CDR1 is SGHRS, CDR2 YFSETQ, per germline. CDR3 amino acids: CASSLDPTIEQFF. CDR3 coding DNA: TGCGCCAGCAGCTTGGATCCGACAATTGAGCAGTTCTTC.

The gene calls are TRBV7-8 and TRBJ2-2; TRBD1 might be the D (5 bases). V lost 5 bases to trimming and J lost 4 bases, with 14 bases between them. The CDR3 length is 15 residues. Germline CDR1 is SGHVS and CDR2 is FQNEAQ. In DNA form, the CDR3 reads TGTGCCAGCAGCCATCGCCCGACAGCCACCGGGGAGCTGTTTTTT. Protein product: CASSHRPTATGELFF.

This clonotype occurred many times. The chain employs TRBV12-3 or TRBV12-4 and TRBJ1-2; a possible D gene is TRBD1 (5 bases). Between the trimmed V and J ends, which lost 5 bases and 8 bases, there was a span of 9 bases. The CDR3 runs to 11 residues. The CDR3 sequence: CASSVGAGYTF. The CDR3 DNA reads TGTGCCAGCAGTGTCGGGGCCGGCTACACCTTC.

This clonotype has at least ten counts. V is TRBV5-1 and J is TRBJ1-6; 8 bases are a match to TRBD1. This CDR3 has 15 amino acids. V lost 4 bases and J lost 3; bases outside the gene matches: 3. The V gene's germline CDR1 is SGHRS and CDR2 YFSETQ. The CDR3: CASSSGQGYNSPLHF. The DNA of the CDR3 is TGCGCCAGCAGCAGCGGACAGGGCTATAATTCACCCCTCCACTTT.

This clonotype came up many times. The rearrangement uses TRBV6-5 and TRBJ2-2, with D perhaps TRBD2 (6 bases). The germline V gene encodes CDR1 MNHEY and CDR2 SVGAGI. The CDR3 length is 17 residues. V was shortened by 0 bases and J by 0 bases, with 11 bases between the two germline ends. CDR3 sequence: CASSYSGSGANTGELFF. For the CDR3, the DNA is TGTGCCAGCAGTTACTCGGGTAGCGGCGCGAACACCGGGGAGCTGTTTTTT.

This clonotype came up many times. One end of the junction fails to match germline, which may point to a read error. The rearrangement joins TRBV12-3 or TRBV12-4 to TRBJ2-4, with 11 bases that match TRBD1. The length of the CDR3 is 12 residues. The CDR3 nucleotides are TGTGCCAGCAGTTTAGCGGACAGGGGGCGTAACTTC. Its translation: CASSLADRGRNF.

At least ten counts were recorded for this clonotype. The rearrangement uses TRBV5-4 and TRBJ2-3; D is unclear. The CDR3 totals 14 residues. Trimming removed 0 bases from V and 6 bases from J, with 11 bases in between. Germline-derived CDR1 and CDR2 are SGHNT and YYREEE (reference sequence). CDR3 coding DNA: TGTGCCAGCAGCTTGGTTGATTGGGCCGATACGCAGTATTTT. It yields the protein CASSLVDWADTQYF.

This clonotype was seen at least ten times. The rearrangement links TRBV4-3 to TRBJ2-3; 8 positions agree with TRBD1. Germline assignment: CDR1 LGHNA and CDR2 YSLEER. There are 16 residues in the CDR3. Unmatched junction bases numbered 6, after V lost 0 bases and J lost 4 bases. The CDR3 here is CASSQDGSGGADTQYF. CDR3 sequence (DNA): TGCGCCAGCAGCCAAGATGGGTCAGGGGGCGCAGATACGCAGTATTTT.